Listed below are T cell receptor beta chains from one sample, sequenced in a study of shared clonotypes between healthy human individuals. Profiling relied on immunoSEQ multiplex PCR, and the TCRdb table lists in-frame clones only, not all of them. Of under 600,000 clones in the sample, roughly 95% are singletons; the top ten hold about 0.067%. The sequencing input was naive CD4+ T cells sorted from blood. The origin of the receptors is a woman aged 30 to 39 in good health. Both conserved end residues are part of each CDR3. The D gene is left open where the match is weak. Clone size is not always given. Where it is, it says once, few, many or a class for expanded clones.

j_call | clone_size | d_call | v_call | cdr3_aa | cdr3_nt
TRBJ2-7 | . | TRBD2 | TRBV19 | CASSTGTSGTYEQYF | TGTGCCAGTAGTACAGGGACTAGCGGTACCTACGAGCAGTACTTC
TRBJ1-2 | . | TRBD1 | TRBV28 | CASLQGAYGYTF | TGTGCCAGCCTCCAGGGGGCGTATGGCTACACCTTC
TRBJ1-6 | . | . | TRBV5-6 | CASSLWAPLHF | TGTGCCAGCAGCCTATGGGCACCCCTCCACTTT
TRBJ1-4 | . | . | TRBV18 | CASSPPGDNEKLFF | TGTGCCAGCTCACCACCGGGAGATAATGAAAAACTGTTTTTT
TRBJ2-7 | . | TRBD2 | TRBV9 | CASSTGLAGEIPHF | TGTGCCAGCAGCACCGGACTAGCGGGAGAGATCCCCCACTTC
TRBJ1-4 | . | . | TRBV18 | CASSPPDTTNEKLFF | TGTGCCAGCTCACCTCCCGACACGACTAATGAAAAACTGTTTTTT
TRBJ1-1 | . | . | TRBV2 | CASSRFGRYTEAFF | TGTGCCAGCAGTCGGTTCGGACGGTACACTGAAGCTTTCTTT
TRBJ2-3 | . | TRBD2 | TRBV5-1 | CASSQLAGGAADTQYF | TGCGCCAGCAGCCAACTAGCGGGAGGTGCGGCGGATACGCAGTATTTT
TRBJ1-2 | . | TRBD1 | TRBV28 | CASRGQLTDNYGYTF | TGTGCCAGCAGGGGACAGTTGACGGATAACTATGGCTACACCTTC
TRBJ2-7 | once | TRBD1 | TRBV15 | CATSRDGTGAGEQYF | TGTGCCACCAGCAGGGACGGGACAGGGGCAGGCGAGCAGTACTTC
TRBJ2-1 | . | TRBD2 | TRBV5-1 | CASSFPGTSGGSYNEQFF | TGCGCCAGCAGCTTTCCCGGGACTAGCGGGGGATCCTACAATGAGCAGTTCTTC
TRBJ2-1 | . | . | TRBV27 | CASSRLGTTSYNEQFF | TGTGCCAGCTCCCGCCTCGGGACAACGAGCTACAATGAGCAGTTCTTC
TRBJ2-7 | . | TRBD2 | TRBV2 | CASSGASGSYEQYF | TGTGCCAGCAGTGGGGCTAGCGGCTCCTACGAGCAGTACTTC
TRBJ2-3 | . | TRBD2 | TRBV5-1 | CASSLELAGGLDTQYF | TGCGCCAGCAGCCTGGAACTAGCGGGAGGATTAGATACGCAGTATTTT
TRBJ2-4 | once | . | TRBV28 | CASSNTQGFMAKNIQYF | TGTGCCAGCAGTAACACCCAGGGATTTATGGCCAAAAACATTCAGTACTTC
TRBJ2-7 | . | . | TRBV6-5 | CASGGPLGQYF | TGTGCCAGCGGGGGCCCCTTGGGGCAGTACTTC
TRBJ1-4 | . | . | TRBV27 | CASAVRTAPQTNEKLFF | TGTGCCAGCGCTGTTAGGACGGCACCTCAAACTAATGAAAAACTGTTTTTT
TRBJ2-7 | . | . | TRBV21-1 | CASSKERGKCSEPRSEQYF | TGTGCCAGCAGCAAAGAGAGGGGTAAGTGTAGCGAGCCGCGTAGCGAGCAGTACTTC
TRBJ1-4 | . | . | TRBV2 | CASGRQDANEKLFF | TGTGCCAGCGGGAGACAGGACGCTAATGAAAAACTGTTTTTT
TRBJ1-2 | . | . | TRBV28 | CASSLEAPYGYTF | TGTGCCAGCAGTTTAGAGGCCCCCTATGGCTACACCTTC
TRBJ2-7 | . | TRBD2 | TRBV6-1 | CASSDSGAAYEQYF | TGTGCCAGCAGCGATAGCGGGGCGGCCTACGAGCAGTACTTC
TRBJ2-7 | . | TRBD2 | TRBV15 | CATSRATGGSYEQYF | TGTGCCACCAGCAGAGCAACGGGAGGCTCCTACGAGCAGTACTTC
TRBJ2-7 | . | . | TRBV11-2 | CASSSNYEQYF | TGTGCCAGCAGCTCCAACTACGAGCAGTACTTC
TRBJ1-5 | . | TRBD1 | TRBV30 | CAWSPGQAYQPQHF | TGTGCCTGGAGTCCCGGACAGGCCTATCAGCCCCAGCATTTT
TRBJ1-3 | . | . | TRBV6-1 | CASSEEAGRGSSGNTIYF | TGTGCCAGCAGTGAGGAGGCGGGACGCGGGAGCTCTGGAAACACCATATATTTT